This T cell receptor (beta chain) is from a study of blood T cell repertoires in COVID-19. Clones were read by immunoSEQ multiplex PCR, and TCRdb kept only the in-frame ones, dropping some. The table includes under 200,000 clones, approximately 90% detected once. V dropped 3 bases and J dropped 6; count of bases not matched to a gene: 15. Germline V gives CDR1 LNHDA, CDR2 SQIVND (reference sequence). CDR3 length: 17 amino acids. The chain employs TRBV19 and TRBJ2-7, with 9 positions matching TRBD1. Material for sequencing was peripheral blood. This receptor was identified in a man aged 18-30 years with acute or convalescent COVID-19. CDR3 nucleotide sequence: TGTGCCAGTAGTATTTCGGGCTTCGGGACAGGGATGGTCGAGCAGTACTTC. Translating gives CASSISGFGTGMVEQYF.